These T cell receptor beta chains were read from a single sample in a study of kidney transplant recipient with SARS-CoV-2 infection. A single record per CDR3 protein comes from TCRdb applying MiXCR to the reads. Of fewer than 250,000 distinct CDR3 sequences in the sample, around 26% were seen once. This specimen consisted of a blood sample, obtained at baseline and between days 110 and 120 from a kidney transplant recipient. Source of these receptors: a male patient between 25 and 39 years old who had COVID-19 and was a kidney transplant recipient. A subset of T cells may come from the graft donor. Each CDR3 is given with its conserved first and last residue. A D gene is named only where the DNA matches it firmly. Size is omitted from some rows. Given values are once, few, many or a class for expanded clones.

v_call,clone_size,d_call,j_call,cdr3_nt,cdr3_aa
TRBV7-9,many,TRBD1,TRBJ2-3,TGTGCCAGCAGCTCAACAGGGGGCAGGGATACGCAGTATTTT,CASSSTGGRDTQYF
TRBV9,NA,TRBD2,TRBJ2-5,TGTGCCAGCAGCCCCCGGGAGGGTTCCGAGGGAGAGACCCAGTACTTC,CASSPREGSEGETQYF
TRBV4-2,NA,NA,TRBJ2-2,TGTGCCAGCGGCCAAGTGCTTGCCAACACCGGGGAGCTGTTTTTT,CASGQVLANTGELFF
TRBV12-3/TRBV12-4,many,NA,TRBJ1-1,TGTGCCAGCAGTGCTGACCAGGGGTTGACTGAAGCTTTCTTT,CASSADQGLTEAFF
TRBV12-2,many,NA,TRBJ1-2,TGTGCAAGTCGCACGGTGATGACTCCACGAAAGACCTATGGCTACACCTTC,CASRTVMTPRKTYGYTF
TRBV5-4,NA,NA,TRBJ1-2,TGTGCCAGCCTATATAACGTACCAGGAAAGACCTATGGCTACACCTTC,CASLYNVPGKTYGYTF
TRBV7-8,many,TRBD1,TRBJ2-2,TGTGCCAGCAGCGCACAGGGGGCAGGCGGGGAGCTGTTTTTT,CASSAQGAGGELFF
TRBV7-9,NA,TRBD2,TRBJ2-5,TGTGCCAGCAGGAAGACACGGGGGGGACGAGAGACCCAGTACTTC,CASRKTRGGRETQYF
TRBV19,many,NA,TRBJ1-1,TGTGCCAGTAGTACAGGGTTCACTGAAGCTTTCTTT,CASSTGFTEAFF
TRBV20-1,NA,NA,TRBJ2-1,TGCAGTGCTAGGCCACAGAGCTCCTACAATGAGCAGTTCTTC,CSARPQSSYNEQFF
TRBV3-1,many,TRBD1,TRBJ1-1,TGTGCCAGCAACAGGGGATTGCACACTGAAGCTTTCTTT,CASNRGLHTEAFF
TRBV5-1,many,NA,TRBJ1-4,TGCGCCAGCAGCTTGGCCGGGGCTGCTAATGAAAAACTGTTTTTT,CASSLAGAANEKLFF
TRBV5-4,many,NA,TRBJ2-2,TGTGCCAGCAGCCAAACGCGAGGAGACACCGGGGAGCTGTTTTTT,CASSQTRGDTGELFF
TRBV3-1,many,NA,TRBJ2-5,TGTGCCAGCAGCCGGAAAAATCCCATTTCTTTCTCTGAGACCCAGTACTTC,CASSRKNPISFSETQYF
TRBV29-1,NA,NA,TRBJ2-5,TGCAGCGGACGATCGGACCAAGAGACCCAGTACTTC,CSGRSDQETQYF
TRBV6-5,many,NA,TRBJ2-2,TGTGCCAGCAGTTGGCAGGGCACCGGGGAGCTGTTTTTT,CASSWQGTGELFF
TRBV11-1,many,NA,TRBJ1-2,TGTGCCAGCAGCATTCGTACTAAGGCTGGAAAGACCTATGGCTACACCTTC,CASSIRTKAGKTYGYTF
TRBV4-1,few,TRBD1,TRBJ2-1,TGCGCCAGCAGCCAAGTTGGGACAGGCTCCTACAATGAGCAGTTCTTC,CASSQVGTGSYNEQFF
TRBV10-3,many,TRBD1,TRBJ1-3,TGTGCCATCAGGAGAGGGACAGGGACCCAGGCAGAGGGAAACACCATATATTTT,CAIRRGTGTQAEGNTIYF
TRBV6-8,many,NA,TRBJ2-7,TGTGCCAGCAGCCACTCCTACGAGCAGTACTTC,CASSHSYEQYF
TRBV8-2,many,NA,TRBJ1-2,TGTGGCAGTCACTCAAGTGATAGCCGAAAGACCTATGGCTACACCTTC,CGSHSSDSRKTYGYTF
TRBV12-3/TRBV12-4,many,TRBD1,TRBJ1-1,TGTGCCAGCAGTACCAAGGGACAGGGCCCTGAAGCTTTCTTT,CASSTKGQGPEAFF
TRBV5-8,few,NA,TRBJ1-5,TGTGCCAGCAGTCCTAGGACGTCGGTGGGCAATCAGCCCCAGCATTTT,CASSPRTSVGNQPQHF
TRBV12-3/TRBV12-4,many,TRBD1,TRBJ2-4,TGTGCCAGCAGTTTTAGTGACAGGGACAGAAACATTCAGTACTTC,CASSFSDRDRNIQYF
TRBV7-8,many,NA,TRBJ1-2,TGTGCCAGCAGCGGCTCCAGGTTTACCCGAAAGACCTATGGCTACACCTTC,CASSGSRFTRKTYGYTF
TRBV29-1,NA,NA,TRBJ1-2,TGCAGCGTTGGAGATCTCGACAGGCTCTATGGCTACACCTTC,CSVGDLDRLYGYTF
TRBV6-5,many,TRBD2,TRBJ2-7,TGTGCCAGCAGTTACTCGACCGGGACTAGCGGTTCCTCCTACGAGCAGTACTTC,CASSYSTGTSGSSYEQYF
TRBV6-2/TRBV6-3,few,NA,TRBJ2-6,TGTGCCAGCCGATTTCAGGGAGGCTCTGGGGCCAACGTCCTGACTTTC,CASRFQGGSGANVLTF
TRBV28,many,NA,TRBJ1-1,TGTGCCAGCAGTTTAGGTACCACTGAAGCTTTCTTT,CASSLGTTEAFF
TRBV4-3,NA,NA,TRBJ1-2,TGCGCCAGCAGCCAAGATAGCGGCATGGGCCGGGGCTACACCTTC,CASSQDSGMGRGYTF
TRBV11-2,NA,NA,TRBJ1-2,TGTGCCAGGAGCTTAGTGAACAGACCCCACTATGGCTACACCTTC,CARSLVNRPHYGYTF
TRBV3-2,many,NA,TRBJ2-6,TGTGCCAGCGAGCAAGACTCTGGGGCCAACGTCCTGACTTTC,CASEQDSGANVLTF
TRBV19,NA,NA,TRBJ2-5,TGTGCCAGTAGTCAACAGGAGAGAGAGACCCAGTACTTC,CASSQQERETQYF
TRBV8-2,few,NA,TRBJ2-6,TGTGGCAGATCTAGGAGGATAACACAAAGTCGGGCCAACGTCCTGACTTTC,CGRSRRITQSRANVLTF
TRBV7-8,many,TRBD2,TRBJ2-2,TGTGCCAGCAGCCCTAGGACTAGCGGGGTCCCGAACACCGGGGAGCTGTTTTTT,CASSPRTSGVPNTGELFF
TRBV6-5,many,TRBD1,TRBJ1-3,TGTGCCAGCAGCCTAGACAGGGACTCTGGAAACACCATATATTTT,CASSLDRDSGNTIYF
TRBV5-4,many,NA,TRBJ1-2,TGTGCCAGCTGCACCCCCGTACCAGGAAAGACCTATGGCTACACCTTC,CASCTPVPGKTYGYTF
TRBV7-9,NA,NA,TRBJ2-2,TGTGCCAGCAGCTTGTCTCGGTTAGGAGCCGCGAACACCGGGGAGCTGTTTTTT,CASSLSRLGAANTGELFF
TRBV6-5,many,NA,TRBJ1-2,TGTGCCAGCAGTTTGTACGTGGAATGTAGAAAGACCTATGGCTACACCTTC,CASSLYVECRKTYGYTF
TRBV27,many,TRBD2,TRBJ2-1,TGTGCCAGCCACGAGGGGACTAGCTCCTACAATGAGCAGTTCTTC,CASHEGTSSYNEQFF
TRBV18,many,TRBD1,TRBJ1-2,TGTGCCAGCAGTAGGACAGGGAACTATGGCTACACCTTC,CASSRTGNYGYTF
TRBV25-1,many,NA,TRBJ1-2,TGTGCCAGCAGTTACTTCCTAGAACTGGGAAAGACCTATGGCTACACCTTC,CASSYFLELGKTYGYTF
TRBV4-1,many,NA,TRBJ1-2,TGCGCCAGCAGCCAAGAGGACATTGGCGGCTACACCTTC,CASSQEDIGGYTF
TRBV19,few,TRBD2,TRBJ2-3,TGTGCCAGTACTGGGATCCTAGCGGTATCTAGCACAGATACGCAGTATTTT,CASTGILAVSSTDTQYF
TRBV7-2,many,NA,TRBJ2-7,TGTGCCAGCAGCCCGCGGATAAGTGCCCACCCCCACGAGCAGTACTTC,CASSPRISAHPHEQYF
TRBV15,many,NA,TRBJ2-6,TGTGCCACCAGCAGAGATCCAGGCTCTGGGGCCAACGTCCTGACTTTC,CATSRDPGSGANVLTF
TRBV12-3/TRBV12-4,many,NA,TRBJ1-2,TGTGCCAGCAGTGCATCACGCACAGCAGGAAAGACCTATGGCTACACCTTC,CASSASRTAGKTYGYTF
TRBV5-8,many,NA,TRBJ2-7,TGTGCCAGCAGCTTGGCCCGGAGCGACGAGCAGTACTTC,CASSLARSDEQYF
TRBV14,many,TRBD1,TRBJ2-3,TGTGCCAGCAGCCAGGGGGACAGGTGGCGAACAGATACGCAGTATTTT,CASSQGDRWRTDTQYF
TRBV4-1,many,NA,TRBJ1-2,TGCGCCAGCAGCCAGATCGGGAACTATGGCTACACCTTC,CASSQIGNYGYTF
TRBV11-2,many,TRBD2,TRBJ2-7,TGTGCCAGCAGCTGGGGAGCGGGAGCCTACGAGCAGTACTTC,CASSWGAGAYEQYF
TRBV3-1,many,NA,TRBJ1-2,TGTGCCAGCAGCGTCGACGTCACCCTTCGAAAGACCTATGGCTACACCTTC,CASSVDVTLRKTYGYTF
TRBV6-1,NA,TRBD2,TRBJ2-2,TGTGCCAGCAGTGAATCAGGACTAGCGGGAGCCCCCGGGGAGCTGTTTTTT,CASSESGLAGAPGELFF
TRBV6-4,many,TRBD2,TRBJ2-2,TGTGCCAGCAGTGCGGGAGGGCCGAACACCGGGGAGCTGTTTTTT,CASSAGGPNTGELFF